The 25 T cell receptor beta chains below were found in one sample sequenced in a study of blood T cell repertoires in COVID-19 (dated by TCRdb to 2018 to 2021). To prepare the library, the immunoSEQ multiplex PCR assay was applied. Held by TCRdb, this immuneACCESS table contains in-frame sequences only and omits some clones. Under half of the omission traces to an unresolved V gene where checked; the cause of the rest is unknown. The sample table lists just over 150,000 clones, roughly 88% of them with a count of one. The leading ten clones occupy 5% to 8.5% of the sample. Sample: PBMCs or T cells enriched from blood (not recorded which). These receptors came from a woman between 50 and 59 years old who had recovered from COVID-19.

The chain is built from TRBV19 and TRBJ1-5; no firm D call. Trimming pared 3 bases from V and 0 bases from J, leaving 9 bases between. Germline CDR1 reads LNHDA; CDR2 reads SQIVND (reference sequence). The CDR3 loop spans 15 amino acids. The CDR3 loop is CASSMSGYSNQPQHF. The CDR3 bases are TGTGCCAGTAGTATGTCGGGTTATAGCAATCAGCCCCAGCATTTT.

The gene calls are TRBV5-1 and TRBJ1-2; 9 bases match TRBD1. The germline V gene has CDR1 SGHRS and CDR2 YFSETQ. The CDR3 contains 13 residues. The ends lost 3 bases at V and 7 bases at J; junction bases unmatched: 4. CDR3 nucleotide sequence: TGCGCCAGCAGCTGGACAGGGGTGGGTGGCTACACCTTC. Its protein is CASSWTGVGGYTF.

The chain employs TRBV19 and TRBJ1-1; no definite D call. V was clipped by 10 bases and J by 5 bases, with 14 bases between them. Germline CDR1 and CDR2: LNHDA and SQIVND (reference sequence). The CDR3 has 12 amino acids. CDR3 loop: CANSGSITEAFF. In DNA, the CDR3 is TGTGCCAACTCCGGGTCGATAACTGAAGCTTTCTTT.

This clone was counted once. The chain employs TRBV9 and TRBJ2-5; 7 nucleotides match TRBD1. V gave up 10 bases and J gave up 5 bases; unmatched junction bases: 5. There are 11 residues in the CDR3. CDR1 is SGDLS and CDR2 is YYNGEE in the germline V gene. The CDR3 nucleotides read TGTGCCTCCTCCAGGGGGGAGACCCAGTACTTC. Protein: CASSRGETQYF.

This chain connects TRBV5-1 to TRBJ1-1; TRBD1 aligns across 11 bases. From germline, CDR1 is SGHRS and CDR2 YFSETQ. This CDR3 is built from 15 residues. With V trimmed by 0 bases and J by 5 bases, 3 bases remained unmatched. The CDR3 DNA reads as TGCGCCAGCAGCTTGGATGGGACAGGGGGGACTGAAGCTTTCTTT. Residues: CASSLDGTGGTEAFF.

The rearrangement joins TRBV4-3 to TRBJ1-2; D not resolved. Germline V lookup: CDR1 LGHNA, CDR2 YSLEER. The CDR3 covers 15 residues. Trimming removed 1 base from V and 8 bases from J, with 17 bases in between. This CDR3 is CASSQVGRPGGGYTF. The CDR3 coding sequence is TGCGCCAGCAGCCAAGTAGGTCGGCCAGGAGGAGGCTACACCTTC.

V gene TRBV6-5 combines with J gene TRBJ2-5, with TRBD1 matching over 10 bases. Germline trimming cut 10 bases from V and 1 base from J; bases unmatched to any gene: 9. The CDR3 has 15 amino acids. In germline, CDR1 is MNHEY, CDR2 SVGAGI. CDR3 bases: TGTGCCACCAGATCCGGGACAGGGGCCCAAGAGACCCAGTACTTC. Residues: CATRSGTGAQETQYF.

The chain recombines TRBV18 with TRBJ2-5, with 7 bases lining up with TRBD1. From germline, CDR1 is KGHSH and CDR2 LQKENI. This CDR3 is built from 14 residues. V lost 6 bases, J lost 2 bases, and 6 bases stayed unmatched. CDR3 sequence (DNA): TGTGCCAGCTCGCTACAGGGGTTGCAAGAGACCCAGTACTTC. It yields the protein CASSLQGLQETQYF.

V gene TRBV10-3 combines with J gene TRBJ1-6; 10 bases align to TRBD1. There are 16 residues in the CDR3. Trimming removed 3 bases from V and 8 bases from J; junction bases left unmatched: 7. Germline V gene sequence: CDR1 ENHRY, CDR2 SYGVKD. DNA for the CDR3: TGTGCCATCAGTGACATCGGTGGGACAGGGGATTCACCCCTCCACTTT. Translation gives CAISDIGGTGDSPLHF.

This sequence joins TRBV24-1 and TRBJ2-1; 8 bases are a match to TRBD2. Trimming cost V 4 bases and J 6 bases; bases outside gene matches: 13. CDR3 size: 17 residues. CDR1 and CDR2 (germline): KGHDR, SFDVKD. The CDR3 region is CATSDPAVAGPTNEQFF. The CDR3 nucleotides read TGTGCCACCAGTGACCCGGCGGTAGCGGGACCTACCAATGAGCAGTTCTTC.

This chain links TRBV6-1 with TRBJ1-2, with 7 bases matching TRBD1. V shed 0 bases, J shed 8 bases, and the junction held 9 bases outside the gene matches. The CDR3 is 15 amino acids. The germline gives CDR1 MNHNS, CDR2 SASEGT. The CDR3 loop reads CASSEAVRGMGGYTF. CDR3 sequence (DNA): TGTGCCAGCAGTGAAGCGGTCAGGGGGATGGGCGGCTACACCTTC.

The rearrangement uses TRBV5-1 and TRBJ1-2; D remains unclear. V shed 7 bases and J shed 1 base, with 20 bases lying between them. The CDR3 covers 16 residues. Germline values: CDR1 SGHRS, CDR2 YFSETQ. The CDR3 DNA follows: TGCGCCAGCGCCTCGCGGGAAAGGGAGGGTAACTATGGCTACACCTTC. This gives the protein CASASREREGNYGYTF.

The genes are TRBV11-3 and TRBJ2-2; 7 bases are a match to TRBD2. The CDR3 covers 16 residues. The ends lost 1 base at V and 1 base at J; junction bases unmatched: 3. CDR1 SGHNT and CDR2 YENEEA come from the germline V gene. This CDR3 reads CASSLGGGENTGELFF. The CDR3 DNA is TGTGCCAGCAGCTTAGGCGGGGGAGAGAACACCGGGGAGCTGTTTTTT.

This clone came up once. V and J are TRBV27 and TRBJ2-5, with 14 bases fitting TRBD2. Losses at the gene ends were 10 bases for V and 6 bases for J; bases not matched to a gene: 4. The CDR3 length is 13 residues. The germline gives CDR1 MNHEY, CDR2 SMNVEV (reference sequence). This CDR3 is CATRTSGGQTQYF. The CDR3 DNA is TGTGCCACTAGGACTAGCGGGGGGCAGACCCAGTACTTC.

The rearrangement uses TRBV3-1 (or the pseudogene TRBV3-2) and TRBJ2-3; TRBD2 aligns across 8 bases. Germline trimming cut 3 bases from V and 4 bases from J; bases unmatched to any gene: 9. The germline CDR1 and CDR2 sequences are LGHDT and YNNKEL (reference sequence). The CDR3 extends over 16 amino acids. This chain's CDR3 is CASSHGAGGTPDTQYF. Here the CDR3 DNA reads TGTGCCAGCAGCCACGGGGCGGGGGGAACGCCAGATACGCAGTATTTT.

This clone was observed once. This rearrangement joins TRBV27 to TRBJ1-1; D remains unclear. V lost 6 bases and J 9 bases, leaving 8 bases between the germline ends. The CDR3 has 10 residues. Germline values: CDR1 MNHEY, CDR2 SMNVEV (reference sequence). The CDR3, as DNA: TGTGCCAGCAGCCGGGAACAAGCTTTCTTT. It codes for CASSREQAFF.

This sequence joins TRBV7-2 and TRBJ2-3, with 7 bases fitting TRBD2. Unmatched junction bases numbered 6, after V lost 0 bases and J lost 0 bases. Per the germline V gene, CDR1 is SGHTA and CDR2 is FQGNSA. The CDR3 is made up of 17 amino acids. The CDR3 reads CASSLAGGGVSTDTQYF. In DNA, the CDR3 is TGTGCCAGCAGCTTAGCTGGCGGGGGAGTAAGCACAGATACGCAGTATTTT.

The CDR3 DNA reads as TGTGCCAGCAGGCTGACAGGCTATGGCTACACCTTC. Translating gives CASRLTGYGYTF. The chain links TRBV12-3 or TRBV12-4 to TRBJ1-2; possible D gene TRBD1, 6 bases. The CDR3 is 12 amino acids. V was clipped by 6 bases and J by 4 bases, with 9 bases between them.

The rearrangement links TRBV30 to TRBJ2-7, with 7 bases aligning to TRBD2. The CDR3 loop spans 11 amino acids. The germline V gene has CDR1 GTSNPN and CDR2 SVGIG (reference sequence). V shed 4 bases and J 4 bases; nucleotides not matched to a gene: 1. The CDR3 nucleotides read TGTGCCTGGAACGGGGGGTACGAGCAGTACTTC. This translates into CAWNGGYEQYF.

The chain recombines TRBV6-5 with TRBJ1-4; no firm D call. This CDR3 comprises 14 residues. Trimming removed 5 bases at V and 10 bases at J, with 17 bases between. Germline V CDR1 and CDR2: MNHEY, SVGAGI. The CDR3 spells CASSIRDGGGKLFF. The CDR3 DNA is TGTGCCAGCAGTATCCGGGATGGAGGTGGAAAACTGTTTTTT.

The chain couples TRBV27 to TRBJ2-1; 7 bases are shared with TRBD1. CDR3 size: 14 residues. Trimming took 5 bases from V and 4 from J; bases not matched to a gene: 5. Germline loops: CDR1 MNHEY, CDR2 SMNVEV (reference sequence). The CDR3 reads CASSAYRGYNEQFF. In DNA, the CDR3 is TGTGCCAGCAGTGCGTACAGGGGATACAATGAGCAGTTCTTC.

The rearrangement joins TRBV6-4 to TRBJ1-2, with D unclear. The germline V and J ends were trimmed by 6 bases and 7 bases, with 15 bases remaining between them. Germline loops: CDR1 MRHNA, CDR2 SNTAGT. There are 13 residues in the CDR3. Here the CDR3 reads CASRRSGNGGYTF. In DNA form, the CDR3 reads TGTGCCAGCAGACGGTCCGGGAATGGTGGCTACACCTTC.

The CDR3: CASSQERRGGTEAFF. The CDR3 nucleotides are TGCGCCAGCAGCCAAGAAAGGCGGGGGGGCACTGAAGCTTTCTTT. The chain employs TRBV4-3 and TRBJ1-1; a possible D gene is TRBD1 (5 bases). The CDR3 is made up of 15 amino acids. In germline, CDR1 is LGHNA, CDR2 YSLEER. V lost 0 bases and J 4 bases, leaving 12 bases between the germline ends.

This clone was recorded once. V is TRBV11-3 and J is TRBJ2-1; 10 bases are shared with TRBD2. Trimming removed 5 bases from V and 7 bases from J; junction bases left unmatched: 5. The V gene's germline CDR1 is SGHNT and CDR2 YENEEA. The CDR3 covers 14 residues. The CDR3 loop reads CASSRGTSENEQFF. The CDR3 bases are TGTGCCAGCAGCCGTGGGACTAGCGAAAATGAGCAGTTCTTC.

The J gene is TRBJ2-7, the V gene TRBV7-6; D possibly corresponds to TRBD1 (6 bases). CDR3 length equals 14 residues. Germline V gene lookup returns CDR1 SGHVS and CDR2 FNYEAQ. V lost 1 base to trimming and J lost 3 bases, with 10 bases between them. In DNA, the CDR3 is TGTGCCAGCAGCTTAGGGACAGACGACTACGAGCAGTACTTC. This translates into CASSLGTDDYEQYF.